At least ten counts were recorded for the clone carrying this T cell receptor beta chain. Its antigen is unidentified. The length of the CDR3 is 12 residues. The V and J ends lost 5 bases and 7 bases respectively, with 9 bases between them. Germline V gene data show CDR1 as SEHNR and CDR2 as FQNEAQ (reference sequence). The data stem from a study of T cells after yellow fever vaccination. As TCR cDNA was made by 5'RACE template switching, a universal primer site and UMIs were added. MiXCR, run by TCRdb on the 5' RACE reads, gives a single entry per CDR3 protein. This sample has some 340,000 distinct CDR3 sequences; approximately 12% occur once, and the top ten carry approximately 3.3%. Notes on the study in general: Some clonotypes, a small share, were shared between CD4 and CD8 compartments. Bulk-population clonotypes that are abundant could appear as contaminants in FACS-sorted repertoires. Faster peaking, at day 5 versus 15, marked a secondary response that was weaker.

The origin of this receptor is a man in his late teens or twenties who received the YFV17D yellow fever vaccine. The chain couples TRBV7-9 to TRBJ1-5; D may be TRBD1 (6 bases). Material: CD4+ T cells sorted from PBMCs, obtained 45 days after the yellow fever booster vaccination. The CDR3 region is CASSQGYQPQHF. As DNA, the CDR3 is TGTGCCAGCAGCCAGGGGTACCAGCCCCAGCATTTT.